This T cell receptor (beta chain) emerged from a study of read filtering for tumor transcriptome and immune sequencing. The wider study: RNA-seq yielded only roughly 75 to 1,300 TCR reads, IR-seq about 4 to 10.27 million.

CDR3 length: 14 residues. J lost 2 bases, V lost 6 bases, and 9 bases had no gene match. CDR1 is DFQATT and CDR2 is SNEGSKA in the germline V gene (reference sequence). The library was built from around 380 ng RNA with molecular barcoded adaptors for alpha/delta and beta/gamma chains. TCRdb reprocessed the reads via MiXCR and lists one record per CDR3 protein. The sample yields tens of thousands of distinct CDR3 sequences, less than 20% seen once. For this clonotype: This CDR3 fails to terminate in the conserved phenylalanine or tryptophan, so it likely reflects a read error.

Sampling of bone marrow took place during active disease in every patient. The sequence was collected from a donor older than 35 with multiple myeloma. This chain uses TRBV20-1 with TRBJ1-1; TRBD1 matches 7 bases. The sample consisted of a population of CD138-negative cells sorted from bone marrow. The CDR3 sequence: CSANPGQLNTEAFL. CDR3 in DNA: TGCAGTGCGAACCCGGGACAGCTAAACACTGAAGCTTTCCTT.